This T cell receptor beta chain was captured in a study of blood T cell repertoires in COVID-19. Measured with immunoSEQ multiplex PCR; TCRdb has only the in-frame clones, and not every one. The table lists 200,000 to 250,000 clones, more than 80% of them singletons, with roughly 1.3% in the top ten. V was cut by 4 bases and J by 0 bases, with 10 bases left in between. This CDR3 comprises 14 residues. Germline-derived CDR1 and CDR2 are ENHRY and SYGVKD. Enrolment of Seattle patients took place during active infection, and they were followed longitudinally. The specimen was peripheral blood. The receptor was derived from a woman in her 30s with COVID-19, enrolled during active disease. This rearrangement joins TRBV10-3 to TRBJ2-7, with a tentative D call TRBD2 (5 bases). The CDR3 is CAISGADRSYEQYF. In DNA form, the CDR3 reads TGTGCCATCAGTGGAGCGGACCGCTCCTACGAGCAGTACTTC.